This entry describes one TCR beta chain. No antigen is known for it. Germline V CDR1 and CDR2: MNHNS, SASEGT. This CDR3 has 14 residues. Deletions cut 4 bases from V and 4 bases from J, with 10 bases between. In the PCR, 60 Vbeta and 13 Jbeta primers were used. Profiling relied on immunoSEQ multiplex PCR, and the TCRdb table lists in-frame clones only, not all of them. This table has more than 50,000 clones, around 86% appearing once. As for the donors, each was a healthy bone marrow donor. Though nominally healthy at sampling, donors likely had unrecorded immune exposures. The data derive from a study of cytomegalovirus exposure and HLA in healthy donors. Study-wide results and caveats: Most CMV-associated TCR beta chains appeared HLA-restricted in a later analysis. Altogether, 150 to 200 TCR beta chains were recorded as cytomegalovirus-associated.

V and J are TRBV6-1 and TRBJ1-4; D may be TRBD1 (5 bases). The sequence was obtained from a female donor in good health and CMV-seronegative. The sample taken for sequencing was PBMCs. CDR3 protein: CASSARDYNEKLFF. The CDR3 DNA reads TGTGCCAGCAGTGCAAGGGACTATAATGAAAAACTGTTTTTT.